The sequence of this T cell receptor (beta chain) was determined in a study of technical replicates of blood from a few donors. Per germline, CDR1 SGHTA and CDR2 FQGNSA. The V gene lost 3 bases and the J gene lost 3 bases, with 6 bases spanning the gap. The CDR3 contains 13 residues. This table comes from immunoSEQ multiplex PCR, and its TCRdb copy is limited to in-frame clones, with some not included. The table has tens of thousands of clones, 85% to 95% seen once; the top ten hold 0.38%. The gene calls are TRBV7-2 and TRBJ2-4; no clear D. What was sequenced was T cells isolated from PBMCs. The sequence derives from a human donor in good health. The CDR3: CASSLSDKNIQYF. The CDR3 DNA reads TGTGCCAGCAGCTTGTCAGACAAAAACATTCAGTACTTC. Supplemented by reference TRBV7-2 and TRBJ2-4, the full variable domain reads GAGVSQSPSNKVTEKGKDVELRCDPISGHTALYWYRQSLGQGLEFLIYFQGNSAPDKSGLPSDRFSAERTGGSVSTLTIQRTQQEDSAVYLCASSLSDKNIQYFGAGTRLSVL.